The 24 T cell receptor beta chains reported below all come from one sample, sequenced in a study of Graves' ophthalmopathy and Graves' hyperthyroidism. For repertoire sequencing, the TCR beta CDR3 regions were amplified from RNA transcripts. HTBI primers were used in a first-round RT-PCR, which preceded a second-round multiplex PCR. TCRdb re-called the multiplex PCR reads through MiXCR, storing one row per CDR3 protein. The data show around 660,000 distinct CDR3 sequences, 35% to 50% seen once. The specimen sequenced was peripheral blood. The source is an adult man with Graves' ophthalmopathy.

The chain has TRBV20-1 and TRBJ2-6; D is uncertain. This CDR3 spans 13 amino acids. Germline lookup yields CDR1 DFQATT and CDR2 SNEGSKA (reference sequence). The V and J ends lost 2 bases and 4 bases respectively, with 6 bases between them. The CDR3 reads CSARYGGANVLTF. The CDR3 nucleotides read TGCAGTGCTAGATATGGCGGGGCCAACGTCCTGACTTTC.

This clonotype appeared a few times. The chain carries TRBV27 and TRBJ1-1, with a weak D call TRBD1 (6 bases). Germline V gene lookup returns CDR1 MNHEY and CDR2 SMNVEV (reference sequence). V lost 10 bases and J lost 4, with 16 bases in between. There are 13 residues in the CDR3. The CDR3 protein is CATRQVVTTEAFF. The CDR3 DNA follows: TGTGCCACGCGACAGGTCGTGACCACTGAAGCTTTCTTT.

The CDR3, as DNA: TGTGCCTGCATTTCTGCAACTAATGAAAAACTGTTTTTT. Amino acid sequence: CACISATNEKLFF. V usage is TRBV19 and J usage is TRBJ1-4, with D unclear. V lost 11 bases and J 0 bases, leaving 10 bases between the germline ends. From germline, CDR1 is LNHDA and CDR2 SQIVND (reference sequence). The CDR3 is 13 amino acids.

This clonotype was seen many times. One junction end does not reproduce the germline sequence, and a read error may be involved. The J gene is TRBJ1-2, the V gene TRBV7-2, with a tentative D call TRBD1 (5 bases). Germline loops: CDR1 SGHTA, CDR2 FQGNSA. This CDR3 contains 15 residues. Here the CDR3 DNA reads TGCGCCAGCAGCCAAGGAAGAGGGGCCAACTATGGCTACACCTTC. Its protein is CASSQGRGANYGYTF. The full variable domain, its missing parts supplied by reference TRBV7-2 and TRBJ1-2, is GAGVSQSPSNKVTEKGKDVELRCDPISGHTALYWYRQSLGQGLEFLIYFQGNSAPDKSGLPSDRFSAERTGGSVSTLTIQRTQQEDSAVYLCASSQGRGANYGYTFGSGTRLTVV.

The chain couples TRBV24-1 to TRBJ1-2, with a weak D call TRBD1 (5 bases). Germline V CDR1 and CDR2: KGHDR, SFDVKD. The ends were cut back, 5 bases at V and 6 bases at J, with 18 bases in the middle. CDR3 length equals 15 residues. The CDR3 sequence is CATSAHPGQGHGYTF. The CDR3 region has the DNA TGTGCCACCAGTGCTCATCCGGGTCAGGGTCATGGCTACACCTTC.

This clonotype was picked up a small number of times. The J gene is TRBJ1-2, the V gene TRBV12-5; 9 bases align to TRBD1. Per germline, CDR1 LGHNT and CDR2 FRNRAP. The V gene end was trimmed by 3 bases and the J gene end by 6 bases; junction bases not matched to a gene: 11. CDR3 length equals 16 residues. DNA for the CDR3: TGTGCTAGTGGTTTCCGCCGAGACGGACAGGGGCATGGCTACACCTTC. Its protein product is CASGFRRDGQGHGYTF.

Only one count was recorded for this clonotype. This chain joins TRBV12-3 or TRBV12-4 and TRBJ1-6; 7 nucleotides line up with TRBD1. The CDR3 is made up of 12 amino acids. The trim removed 6 bases at V and 11 bases at J, leaving 4 bases unmatched. The CDR3 spells CASRMTGPPLHF. CDR3 bases: TGTGCCAGCAGGATGACAGGGCCACCCCTCCACTTT.

This clonotype showed up just a few times. This chain joins TRBV12-3 or TRBV12-4 and TRBJ1-6, with TRBD1 matching over 7 bases. There are 14 residues in the CDR3. V was pared by 5 bases and J by 10 bases, with 8 bases of the junction left unmatched. DNA for the CDR3: TGTGCCAGCAGTATCGACAGGGAGTCATCACCCCTCCACTTT. As protein: CASSIDRESSPLHF.

CDR3 residues: CASSLTMDSRSNYGYTF. The CDR3, as DNA: TGTGCCAGCTCACTCACGATGGACAGCCGATCGAACTATGGCTACACCTTC. The rearrangement links TRBV18 to TRBJ1-2; TRBD1 is a possible D gene (6 bases). The CDR3 runs 17 residues. Germline V gene data show CDR1 as KGHSH and CDR2 as LQKENI. V was trimmed by 4 bases and J by 2 bases, leaving 20 bases between them.

This clonotype was seen many times. The chain is built from TRBV11-2 and TRBJ2-5, with 9 bases identical to TRBD1. This CDR3 region has 15 residues. Germline lookup yields CDR1 SGHAT and CDR2 FQNNGV. Trimming at V came to 2 bases and at J to 2 bases, leaving 3 bases not matched to a gene. In nucleotides, the CDR3 is TGTGCCAGCAGCTTAACAGGGGGCGGACAAGAGACCCAGTACTTC. Translating it yields CASSLTGGGQETQYF. The complete variable domain, with remaining parts taken from reference TRBV11-2 and TRBJ2-5, reads EAGVAQSPRYKIIEKRQSVAFWCNPISGHATLYWYQQILGQGPKLLIQFQNNGVVDDSQLPKDRFSAERLKGVDSTLKIQPAKLEDSAVYLCASSLTGGGQETQYFGPGTRLLVL.

This clonotype was recorded at least ten times. CDR3 sequence reads: CASSDAPNTEAFF. Written as DNA, the CDR3 is TGTGCCAGCAGCGATGCGCCGAACACTGAAGCTTTCTTT. The chain combines TRBV7-2 with TRBJ1-1; D is uncertain. CDR1 and CDR2 from the germline V gene are SGHTA and FQGNSA. The V end was cut by 5 bases, the J end by 1 base, with 8 bases between. The CDR3 runs 13 residues.

V gene TRBV20-1 combines with J gene TRBJ1-4; a weak D match, TRBD1 (5 bases). Trimming removed 2 bases at V and 0 bases at J, with 10 bases between. The germline V gene encodes CDR1 DFQATT and CDR2 SNEGSKA (reference sequence). CDR3 length: 15 residues. Here the CDR3 reads CSARPKTATNEKLFF. CDR3 bases: TGCAGTGCTAGACCCAAGACAGCAACTAATGAAAAACTGTTTTTT.

Ten or more counts support this clonotype. This rearrangement joins TRBV14 to TRBJ1-1, with 12 positions matching TRBD1. CDR1 and CDR2 (germline): SGHDN, FVKESK. Losses at the gene ends were 1 base for V and 6 bases for J; bases not matched to a gene: 9. The CDR3 is 17 residues long. This CDR3 is CASSQVAGTGGRAEAFF. CDR3 nucleotide sequence: TGTGCCAGCAGCCAAGTCGCCGGGACAGGGGGCAGGGCTGAAGCTTTCTTT.

A word on this clonotype: This CDR3 fails to terminate in the conserved phenylalanine or tryptophan, so it likely reflects a read error. This chain links TRBV7-4 with TRBJ1-1; no clear D. The germline V gene encodes CDR1 SGHVT and CDR2 SQSDAQ. V was shortened by 6 bases and J by 1 base, with 9 bases between the two germline ends. The CDR3 loop spans 13 amino acids. The CDR3 DNA is TGTGCCAGCAGTTTCGGACCGAACACTGAAGCTTTCCTT. Encoded protein: CASSFGPNTEAFL.

The count of this clonotype is one. A much larger clone differs by one base, so this may be a read error. The rearrangement links TRBV5-1 to TRBJ2-7, with 10 positions matching TRBD1. Looked up from germline, CDR1 is SGHRS and CDR2 is YFSETQ. This CDR3 has 15 amino acids. CDR3 in amino acids: CASSLTGTGAYEQCF. The CDR3 coding sequence is TGCGCCAGCAGCCTCACCGGGACAGGGGCCTACGAGCAGTGCTTC.

This sequence joins TRBV7-2 and TRBJ2-3; a possible D gene is TRBD1 (6 bases). The CDR3 has 16 residues. Trimming shortened V by 3 bases and J by 2 bases, and 15 bases separated the two germline ends. The germline V gene encodes CDR1 SGHTA and CDR2 FQGNSA. CDR3 residues: CASSLRGILTTDTQYF. The CDR3 region has the DNA TGTGCCAGCAGCTTGAGGGGGATACTGACCACAGATACGCAGTATTTT.

This clonotype has at least ten counts. CDR3 sequence reads: CASKRGGTETQYF. CDR3 nucleotide sequence: TGTGCCAGCAAGCGGGGGGGGACTGAGACCCAGTACTTC. The rearrangement uses TRBV6-6 and TRBJ2-5; 10 bases are a match to TRBD2. Trimming cost V 7 bases and J 5 bases; bases outside gene matches: 4. CDR1 MNHNY and CDR2 SVGAGI come from the germline V gene (reference sequence). There are 13 residues in the CDR3.

CDR3 bases: TGCAGCGTTCGCGGACAGGGGTACTATGGCTACACCTTC. Its translation: CSVRGQGYYGYTF. The chain joins TRBV29-1 to TRBJ1-2; TRBD1 agrees at 9 bases. CDR3 size: 13 residues. Trimming cost V 5 bases and J 3 bases; bases outside gene matches: 4. Per the germline V gene, CDR1 is SQVTM and CDR2 is ANQGSEA.

This clonotype was recorded a few times. The rearrangement uses TRBV7-9 and TRBJ1-5; 8 positions agree with TRBD1. This CDR3 region has 14 residues. The germline gives CDR1 SEHNR, CDR2 FQNEAQ (reference sequence). J gave up 6 bases and V 11 bases, and 12 bases lay outside the gene matches. DNA of the CDR3: TGTGCCTGGAGTGTAGGACAGGGACTTCAGCCCCAGCATTTT. Its translation: CAWSVGQGLQPQHF.

The chain combines TRBV13 with TRBJ2-6, with TRBD2 matching 7 bases. Trimming removed 6 bases from V and 7 bases from J; junction bases left unmatched: 0. CDR1 is PRHDT, CDR2 FYEKMQ, per germline (reference sequence). CDR3 size: 12 residues. Here the CDR3 DNA reads TGTGCCAGCAGGACTAGCGCCAACGTCCTGACTTTC. It specifies CASRTSANVLTF.

The V and J genes are TRBV24-1 and TRBJ2-6; D perhaps matches TRBD2 (5 bases). The CDR3 is made up of 16 amino acids. Germline V gene data show CDR1 as KGHDR and CDR2 as SFDVKD. The germline V and J ends were trimmed by 7 bases and 0 bases, with 12 bases remaining between them. The CDR3 DNA is TGTGCCACCAGCAGCCCTGGGAGCTCTGGGGCCAACGTCCTGACTTTC. This translates into CATSSPGSSGANVLTF.

V and J are TRBV7-8 and TRBJ1-1, with a tentative D call TRBD1 (6 bases). Germline V gene lookup returns CDR1 SGHVS and CDR2 FQNEAQ. The CDR3 has 14 amino acids. V lost 11 bases to trimming and J lost 5 bases, with 21 bases between them. CDR3 sequence reads: CAWSVSGASTEAFF. The CDR3 nucleotides are TGTGCCTGGAGTGTTTCGGGGGCTAGTACTGAAGCTTTCTTT.

V usage is TRBV2 and J usage is TRBJ1-1, with 7 bases lining up with TRBD1. The CDR3 is 14 residues long. The V and J ends lost 6 bases and 7 bases, in that order; junction bases with no gene match: 11. Germline V gene data show CDR1 as SNHLY and CDR2 as FYNNEI. The CDR3 bases are TGTGCCAGCAGAGGAACCGGGACAGTCCGTGAAGCTTTCTTT. It yields the protein CASRGTGTVREAFF.

CDR3 sequence reads: CSTGTGVYGYTF. CDR3 bases: TGCAGCACAGGGACAGGGGTTTATGGCTACACCTTC. This rearrangement joins TRBV29-1 to TRBJ1-2; TRBD1 matches 10 bases. CDR3 length: 12 residues. Looked up from germline, CDR1 is SQVTM and CDR2 is ANQGSEA. V dropped 8 bases and J dropped 5; count of bases not matched to a gene: 5.